Below are 22 T cell receptor beta chains sequenced from a single sample in a study of OX40 agonist ivuxolimab in advanced cancers. TCRdb keeps only in-frame clones here, not all; method: immunoSEQ multiplex PCR. The sample has 75,000 to 100,000 clones, under 95% seen once. The material was CD4+ or CD8+ T cells sorted from blood, obtained in a trial of the OX40 agonist ivuxolimab. Receptors originate from an adult with an advanced solid tumor such as melanoma, head and neck, liver or kidney cancer.

This clone came up a few times. This rearrangement joins TRBV4-2 to TRBJ1-5; 7 bases match TRBD1. From germline, CDR1 is LGHNA and CDR2 YNFKEQ. The V gene end was trimmed by 1 base and the J gene end by 6 bases; junction bases not matched to a gene: 6. The CDR3 runs to 15 residues. CDR3 region: CASSQGEGGFQPQHF. As DNA, the CDR3 is TGTGCCAGCAGCCAAGGTGAAGGGGGCTTTCAGCCCCAGCATTTT.

The chain links TRBV7-2 to TRBJ1-4; the D gene is possibly TRBD1 (6 bases). Germline lookup yields CDR1 SGHTA and CDR2 FQGNSA. The V end lost 8 bases, the J end lost 4 bases, and 8 bases lay between the germline ends. The CDR3 runs 12 residues. This chain's CDR3 is CASGGYNEKLFF. The CDR3 region has the DNA TGTGCCAGCGGGGGCTATAATGAAAAACTGTTTTTT.

V usage is TRBV18 and J usage is TRBJ2-1, with D possibly TRBD2 on 5 matching bases. The CDR3 has 15 amino acids. CDR1 and CDR2 (germline): KGHSH, LQKENI. With 5 bases removed from V and 0 bases from J, the gap between germline ends came to 11 bases. CDR3 DNA sequence: TGTGCCAGCTCAGACGCTGGGAGCTCCTACAATGAGCAGTTCTTC. It translates to CASSDAGSSYNEQFF.

The chain couples TRBV28 to TRBJ2-7, with D unclear. Germline V gene lookup returns CDR1 MDHEN and CDR2 SYDVKM. The CDR3 length is 12 residues. V was pared by 1 base and J by 6 bases, with 7 bases between. The CDR3 protein is CASSLLAREQYF. CDR3 nucleotide sequence: TGTGCCAGCAGTTTATTAGCCCGCGAGCAGTACTTC.

The gene calls are TRBV5-1 and TRBJ2-5; TRBD2 is a possible D gene (6 bases). Germline V gene sequence: CDR1 SGHRS, CDR2 YFSETQ. V was shortened by 1 base and J by 1 base, with 8 bases between the two germline ends. The CDR3 is made up of 14 amino acids. CDR3 DNA: TGCGCCAGCAGCTTGCTGGGGGGCCAAGAGACCCAGTACTTC. Translating gives CASSLLGGQETQYF.

The chain carries TRBV28 and TRBJ2-1, with D tentatively TRBD1 (5 bases). Germline V gene lookup returns CDR1 MDHEN and CDR2 SYDVKM. V was trimmed by 2 bases and J by 3 bases, leaving 11 bases between them. This CDR3 has 15 amino acids. The CDR3 protein is CASSLPTAYYNEQFF. In DNA form, the CDR3 reads TGTGCCAGCAGTTTACCGACAGCTTACTACAATGAGCAGTTCTTC. Full variable domain (outside the CDR3, taken from reference TRBV28 and TRBJ2-1): DVKVTQSSRYLVKRTGEKVFLECVQDMDHENMFWYRQDPGLGLRLIYFSYDVKMKEKGDIPEGYSVSREKKERFSLILESASTNQTSMYLCASSLPTAYYNEQFFGPGTRLTVL.

The rearrangement uses TRBV30 and TRBJ2-5; possibly TRBD2 for D (6 bases). Germline CDR1 is GTSNPN and CDR2 is SVGIG (reference sequence). V lost 2 bases, J lost 4 bases, and 11 bases lay in between. The CDR3 is made up of 13 amino acids. In DNA, the CDR3 is TGTGCCTGGAGTAGCGGGCGAGGAGAGACCCAGTACTTC. This gives the protein CAWSSGRGETQYF.

The J gene is TRBJ2-7, the V gene TRBV7-9; unclear D gene. There are 13 residues in the CDR3. V was clipped by 7 bases and J by 3 bases, with 13 bases between them. Looked up from germline, CDR1 is SEHNR and CDR2 is FQNEAQ (reference sequence). DNA of the CDR3: TGTGCCAGCACCCAAACCGGATTCTACGAGCAGTACTTC. It translates to CASTQTGFYEQYF.

This chain joins TRBV12-5 and TRBJ1-1, with D perhaps TRBD1 (6 bases). This CDR3 is built from 14 residues. Per the germline V gene, CDR1 is LGHNT and CDR2 is FRNRAP. With 3 bases removed from V and 6 bases from J, the gap between germline ends came to 14 bases. The CDR3 protein is CASGFHTGISEAFF. The CDR3 DNA reads TGTGCTAGTGGTTTCCATACAGGGATATCTGAAGCTTTCTTT.

The chain links TRBV10-3 to TRBJ2-1; the D gene could be TRBD1 or TRBD2 (5 bases each). Germline V lookup: CDR1 ENHRY, CDR2 SYGVKD. CDR3 length: 15 amino acids. V was clipped by 3 bases and J by 0 bases, with 9 bases between them. The CDR3 sequence: CAISDGTDSYNEQFF. The CDR3 nucleotides are TGTGCCATCAGTGACGGGACGGACTCCTACAATGAGCAGTTCTTC.

The chain is built from TRBV25-1 and TRBJ1-1; TRBD1 aligns across 7 bases. After removal of 5 bases from V and 4 bases from J, the junction contained 7 bases not matched to a gene. This CDR3 is 14 amino acids long. From germline, CDR1 is MGHDK and CDR2 SYGVNS. The CDR3 spells CASSNRQGPTEAFF. In DNA, the CDR3 is TGTGCCAGCAGTAACAGACAGGGCCCCACTGAAGCTTTCTTT.

This clone was found a few times. The chain employs TRBV4-1 and TRBJ1-5, with no clear D. The CDR3 is made up of 15 amino acids. Germline-derived CDR1 and CDR2 are MGHRA and YSYEKL. V was trimmed by 0 bases and J by 9 bases, leaving 15 bases between them. The CDR3 protein is CASSQDPGIPTPQHF. The CDR3 bases are TGCGCCAGCAGCCAAGATCCGGGGATTCCCACGCCCCAGCATTTT.

V usage is TRBV4-2 and J usage is TRBJ1-4, with D possibly being TRBD1 (5 bases). Trimming removed 4 bases at V and 8 bases at J, with 17 bases between. The CDR3 length is 15 residues. Germline V CDR1 and CDR2: LGHNA, YNFKEQ. In DNA form, the CDR3 reads TGTGCCAGCAGCCCCGGCGCAGATCACAGGGAAAAACTGTTTTTT. Its protein is CASSPGADHREKLFF.

The rearrangement uses TRBV19 and TRBJ1-4, with a tentative D call TRBD1 (6 bases). V was cut by 6 bases and J by 7 bases, with 12 bases left in between. Germline V gene sequence: CDR1 LNHDA, CDR2 SQIVND (reference sequence). The CDR3 is made up of 13 amino acids. CDR3 residues: CASRAGAGEKLFF. The CDR3 DNA sequence: TGTGCCAGTAGGGCAGGGGCGGGTGAAAAACTGTTTTTT. The whole variable domain, remainder taken from reference TRBV19 and TRBJ1-4, is DGGITQSPKYLFRKEGQNVTLSCEQNLNHDAMYWYRQDPGQGLRLIYYSQIVNDFQKGDIAEGYSVSREKKESFPLTVTSAQKNPTAFYLCASRAGAGEKLFFGSGTQLSVL.

The genes are TRBV14 and TRBJ2-1; D not certain. Trimming shortened V by 0 bases and J by 4 bases, and 7 bases separated the two germline ends. Germline-derived CDR1 and CDR2 are SGHDN and FVKESK. This CDR3 has 14 residues. The CDR3 DNA reads TGTGCCAGCAGCCAAGATGTCGGATACAATGAGCAGTTCTTC. This sequence encodes CASSQDVGYNEQFF.

The gene calls are TRBV18 and TRBJ2-5, with 7 positions matching TRBD1. The CDR3 totals 15 residues. Germline values: CDR1 KGHSH, CDR2 LQKENI. The V segment lost 4 bases and the J segment 2 bases; nucleotides outside the gene matches: 7. Here the CDR3 reads CASSLSDRKQETQYF. The CDR3 bases are TGTGCCAGCTCACTCTCGGACAGGAAGCAAGAGACCCAGTACTTC.

The chain is built from TRBV6-1 and TRBJ2-3; 12 bases align to TRBD2. Germline-derived CDR1 and CDR2 are MNHNS and SASEGT. This CDR3 is built from 16 residues. Unmatched junction bases numbered 8, after V lost 5 bases and J lost 5 bases. The CDR3 spells CASSQGLAGGRDTQYF. The CDR3 DNA reads TGTGCCAGCAGTCAAGGGCTAGCGGGAGGGAGAGATACGCAGTATTTT.

This chain links TRBV6-5 with TRBJ2-5; D is unresolved. The CDR3 is 14 residues long. Trimming left V 1 base short and J 2 bases short, with 8 bases between. Germline V gene sequence: CDR1 MNHEY, CDR2 SVGAGI. For the CDR3, the DNA is TGTGCCAGCAGTTACTTAACAGAACAAGAGACCCAGTACTTC. Protein: CASSYLTEQETQYF.

The chain is built from TRBV5-5 and TRBJ2-7; 7 bases match TRBD2. The J segment lost 0 bases and the V segment lost 4 bases, leaving 7 bases of the junction unmatched. Germline V gene data show CDR1 as SGHKS and CDR2 as YYEKEE (reference sequence). This CDR3 region has 15 residues. CDR3 bases: TGTGCCAGCAGCAGGACCGGGACTACCTCCTACGAGCAGTACTTC. Protein: CASSRTGTTSYEQYF.

This clone has just one count. The CDR3 loop is CASSVGTSAMNTEAFF. The CDR3 nucleotides are TGTGCCAGCAGCGTAGGGACGAGCGCAATGAACACTGAAGCTTTCTTT. The genes are TRBV9 and TRBJ1-1; D remains ambiguous. Germline lookup yields CDR1 SGDLS and CDR2 YYNGEE. V was pared by 0 bases and J by 0 bases, with 12 bases between. The CDR3 loop spans 16 amino acids.

The gene calls are TRBV27 and TRBJ1-5, with 8 positions matching TRBD1. Germline loops: CDR1 MNHEY, CDR2 SMNVEV (reference sequence). CDR3 length: 15 amino acids. V trimming: 5 bases; J trimming: 7 bases; junction bases outside the gene matches: 10. The CDR3 nucleotides read TGTGCCAGCAGTATGACAGGGGCCGCCCCCCAGCCCCAGCATTTT. Translating it yields CASSMTGAAPQPQHF.

The rearrangement uses TRBV7-9 and TRBJ1-1; D gene unclear. The CDR3 has 14 amino acids. The germline gives CDR1 SEHNR, CDR2 FQNEAQ (reference sequence). V was clipped by 3 bases and J by 4 bases, with 12 bases between them. The CDR3 protein is CASSFQGEGTEAFF. In nucleotides, the CDR3 is TGTGCCAGCAGCTTCCAAGGTGAGGGCACTGAAGCTTTCTTT.